One sample yielded the 28 T cell receptor beta chains listed below, sequenced in a study of T-cell reconstitution after alpha-beta-depleted transplantation in children (dated by TCRdb to about 2016). Sample treatment or condition, as interpreted from the label and publication: allogeneic hematopoietic cell transplantation with graft depleted of TCRalphabeta T cells and CD19 B cells. The library was built by means of PCR. TCRdb lists the instrument as Illumina HiSeq 2500. To normalize quantification of the TCRbeta repertoire, the TCR libraries were built with molecular barcoding that relied on unique molecular identifiers. TCRdb applied fastp at Q25 and MiXCR to the public reads, then kept only in-frame beta chains. Under each unique CDR3 protein, matching rows form one entry showing the most common genes and DNA. This sample lists roughly 70,000 distinct CDR3 sequences; 4.9% were detected once. The ten largest account for approximately 17% of the sample.

This specimen consisted of PBMCs, mostly from graft donor cells, obtained 180 days after TCRalphabeta/CD19-depleted stem cell transplant. The receptors originated from a boy in the first two years of life who had a stem cell transplant for acute myeloid leukemia, so the T cells may come from the graft donor.

This clonotype is medium-sized. CDR3 protein: CASSFLSRAEQYF. CDR3 in DNA: TGTGCCAGCAGTTTTTTATCCAGGGCCGAGCAGTACTTC. The chain carries TRBV27 and TRBJ2-7; a weak D match, TRBD1 (5 bases). The CDR3 is made up of 13 amino acids. V gave up 3 bases and J gave up 6 bases, with 12 bases separating them. Germline V CDR1 and CDR2: MNHEY, SMNVEV (reference sequence).

This clonotype was detected ten times or more. This CDR3 reads CSARARTTHNEQFF. DNA of the CDR3: TGCAGTGCTAGAGCGCGGACCACACACAATGAGCAGTTCTTC. The J gene is TRBJ2-1, the V gene TRBV20-1; no clear D. The germline V gene encodes CDR1 DFQATT and CDR2 SNEGSKA (reference sequence). Between the trimmed V and J ends, which lost 1 base and 5 bases, there was a span of 12 bases. The CDR3 has 14 amino acids.

This clonotype was seen repeatedly, ten times or more. The rearrangement links TRBV19 to TRBJ1-4; D is perhaps TRBD1 (6 bases). CDR3 length: 15 amino acids. Germline values: CDR1 LNHDA, CDR2 SQIVND (reference sequence). The V and J ends lost 2 bases and 5 bases respectively, with 12 bases between them. The CDR3 sequence is CASSITDRKNEKLFF. As DNA, the CDR3 is TGTGCCAGTAGTATAACAGACAGGAAGAATGAAAAACTGTTTTTT. The variable domain in full, with the rest retrieved from reference TRBV19 and TRBJ1-4, is DGGITQSPKYLFRKEGQNVTLSCEQNLNHDAMYWYRQDPGQGLRLIYYSQIVNDFQKGDIAEGYSVSREKKESFPLTVTSAQKNPTAFYLCASSITDRKNEKLFFGSGTQLSVL.

This clonotype has ten or more counts. The rearrangement joins TRBV7-9 to TRBJ1-3; D gene uncertain. Per germline, CDR1 SEHNR and CDR2 FQNEAQ (reference sequence). V was pared by 1 base and J by 0 bases, with 13 bases between. The CDR3 is 17 residues long. The CDR3 nucleotides read TGTGCCAGCAGCTTAGTGCCCACCAGGTCCTCTGGAAACACCATATATTTT. Translated, it gives CASSLVPTRSSGNTIYF.

Ten or more counts support this clonotype. The chain recombines TRBV4-3 with TRBJ2-3; D is undetermined. The CDR3 contains 13 residues. V gave up 1 base and J gave up 3 bases, with 5 bases separating them. Germline loops: CDR1 LGHNA, CDR2 YSLEER. Written as DNA, the CDR3 is TGCGCCAGCAGCCAAGTCCTGACAGATACGCAGTATTTT. This codes for CASSQVLTDTQYF.

This clonotype has ten or more counts. In nucleotides, the CDR3 is TGTGCCAGCAGCTTATTCCCTACTCAGGGGGCGGTGCAAGAGACCCAGTACTTC. Amino acids: CASSLFPTQGAVQETQYF. The chain couples TRBV7-2 to TRBJ2-5; the match to TRBD1 covers 8 bases. The CDR3 is 18 amino acids. Germline CDR1 is SGHTA and CDR2 is FQGNSA. The J segment lost 2 bases and the V segment lost 2 bases, leaving 13 bases of the junction unmatched.

This clonotype was detected ten times or more. The V call is TRBV13, the J call TRBJ2-7; 10 bases are a match to TRBD2. CDR1 is PRHDT, CDR2 FYEKMQ, per germline (reference sequence). V dropped 5 bases and J dropped 4; count of bases not matched to a gene: 8. This CDR3 is built from 15 residues. This chain's CDR3 is CASSPSPGLAYEQYF. CDR3 nucleotides: TGTGCCAGCAGCCCCAGCCCGGGACTAGCGTACGAGCAGTACTTC.

The gene calls are TRBV12-3 or TRBV12-4 and TRBJ2-7; D gene unclear. The CDR3 extends over 14 amino acids. V was shortened by 0 bases and J by 2 bases, with 8 bases between the two germline ends. CDR3: CASSLAGSTYEQYF. Written as DNA, the CDR3 is TGTGCCAGCAGTTTAGCGGGATCAACCTACGAGCAGTACTTC.

There are a few counts of this clonotype. The CDR3 loop is CASTTTGGRQPQHF. CDR3 DNA sequence: TGTGCCAGCACCACTACAGGGGGGCGACAGCCCCAGCATTTT. This chain connects TRBV6-2 or TRBV6-3 to TRBJ1-5, with 8 bases identical to TRBD1. The ends lost 7 bases at V and 7 bases at J; junction bases unmatched: 9. CDR1 MNHEY and CDR2 SVGEGT come from the germline V gene. CDR3 length: 14 amino acids.

Many counts were recorded for this clonotype. This sequence joins TRBV6-5 and TRBJ2-1; 13 bases are shared with TRBD2. The V and J ends lost 2 bases and 3 bases, in that order; junction bases with no gene match: 4. Looked up from germline, CDR1 is MNHEY and CDR2 is SVGAGI. The CDR3 is 17 residues long. The CDR3 spells CASSYGGLAGRYNEQFF. Here the CDR3 DNA reads TGTGCCAGCAGTTACGGGGGACTAGCGGGACGCTACAATGAGCAGTTCTTC.

This clonotype was recorded many times. The rearrangement links TRBV10-2 to TRBJ2-3; possible D gene TRBD2, 6 bases. The CDR3 has 18 residues. V was shortened by 3 bases and J by 4 bases, with 23 bases between the two germline ends. CDR1 and CDR2 (germline): WSHSY, SAAADI. The CDR3 is CASSDPEVETRGPDTQYF. Written as DNA, the CDR3 is TGCGCCAGCAGTGACCCGGAAGTGGAAACGCGGGGCCCAGATACGCAGTATTTT.

In its sample, this clonotype was seen many times. This chain joins TRBV18 and TRBJ2-7, with D perhaps TRBD1 or TRBD2 (5 bases each). Trimming stripped 3 bases from V and 3 bases from J, with 15 bases between. CDR1 KGHSH and CDR2 LQKENI come from the germline V gene. The CDR3 is 15 residues long. This chain's CDR3 is CASSPGSGRNYEQYV. CDR3 nucleotide sequence: TGTGCCAGCTCACCGGGCTCGGGACGTAACTACGAGCAGTACGTC.

This clonotype was detected many times. The chain carries TRBV12-3 or TRBV12-4 and TRBJ1-6; D gene ambiguous. The CDR3 is 13 amino acids. V was shortened by 3 bases and J by 3 bases, with 3 bases between the two germline ends. CDR3 amino acids: CASSLVYNSPLHF. The DNA for the CDR3 is TGTGCCAGCAGTTTGGTCTATAATTCACCCCTCCACTTT.

The sample holds many counts of this clonotype. The chain recombines TRBV6-2 or TRBV6-3 with TRBJ2-3; 12 bases fit TRBD2. With 6 bases clipped from V and 8 bases from J, the junction kept 9 bases outside the gene matches. This CDR3 spans 15 amino acids. Germline V CDR1 and CDR2: MNHEY, SVGEGT. The CDR3 is CASRPGLAGYGTQYF. DNA of the CDR3: TGTGCCAGCAGACCTGGACTAGCGGGGTATGGTACGCAGTATTTT.

This clonotype was seen many times. The genes are TRBV5-1 and TRBJ2-6, with TRBD1 identical over 8 bases. The CDR3 has 16 residues. J lost 0 bases, V lost 7 bases, and 6 bases had no gene match. CDR1 SGHRS and CDR2 YFSETQ come from the germline V gene. The CDR3 loop is CASSGTGLSGANVLTF. The CDR3 DNA sequence: TGCGCCAGCTCCGGGACAGGCCTCTCTGGGGCCAACGTCCTGACTTTC. Based on the CDR3 plus reference TRBV5-1 and TRBJ2-6, the full variable domain is KAGVTQTPRYLIKTRGQQVTLSCSPISGHRSVSWYQQTPGQGLQFLFEYFSETQRNKGNFPGRFSGRQFSNSRSEMNVSTLELGDSALYLCASSGTGLSGANVLTFGAGSRLTVL.

At least ten counts were recorded for this clonotype. This sequence joins TRBV7-2 and TRBJ2-1; D is ambiguous. Between the trimmed V and J ends, which lost 5 bases and 4 bases, there was a span of 12 bases. From germline, CDR1 is SGHTA and CDR2 FQGNSA. The CDR3 consists of 14 residues. The CDR3 reads CASSLGLEYNEQFF. The CDR3 DNA reads as TGTGCCAGCAGCCTCGGGCTAGAGTACAATGAGCAGTTCTTC.

A word on this clonotype: A much bigger clone sits one base away, suggesting this may be a read error. The chain carries TRBV11-2 and TRBJ2-3, with unresolved D. Trimming left V 6 bases short and J 0 bases short, with 4 bases between. The germline V gene has CDR1 SGHAT and CDR2 FQNNGV. There are 12 residues in the CDR3. This CDR3 is CASRGSTDTQYF. CDR3 coding DNA: TGTGCCAGCAGGGGTAGCACAGATACGCAGTATTTT.

This clonotype was counted ten times or more. This chain connects TRBV27 to TRBJ2-5; 10 bases map to TRBD1. CDR3 length: 14 amino acids. Germline trimming cut 6 bases from V and 5 bases from J; bases unmatched to any gene: 6. The germline CDR1 and CDR2 sequences are MNHEY and SMNVEV (reference sequence). CDR3 in amino acids: CASRPWTGGETQYF. In nucleotides, the CDR3 is TGTGCCAGCAGGCCGTGGACAGGGGGGGAGACCCAGTACTTC.

This clonotype was counted at least ten times. The chain joins TRBV27 to TRBJ1-1; a weak D match, TRBD1 (6 bases). This CDR3 has 14 residues. The germline V gene encodes CDR1 MNHEY and CDR2 SMNVEV (reference sequence). With 5 bases removed from V and 0 bases from J, the gap between germline ends came to 10 bases. The CDR3 DNA follows: TGTGCCAGCAGTCTCGGGGGCTTGAACACTGAAGCTTTCTTT. It yields the protein CASSLGGLNTEAFF.

This clonotype was found many times. This chain uses TRBV24-1 with TRBJ2-3; 7 nucleotides agree with TRBD2. The CDR3 is 13 amino acids. With 9 bases clipped from V and 2 bases from J, the junction kept 4 bases outside the gene matches. Germline V gene data show CDR1 as KGHDR and CDR2 as SFDVKD. CDR3 DNA: TGTGCCACCGGTCGGGGGGACACAGATACGCAGTATTTT. The encoded protein is CATGRGDTDTQYF.

This clonotype was picked up many times. This chain links TRBV11-2 with TRBJ1-1; D may be TRBD1 (6 bases). V was pared by 5 bases and J by 6 bases, with 16 bases between. The CDR3 is made up of 14 amino acids. Germline V gene lookup returns CDR1 SGHAT and CDR2 FQNNGV. CDR3 residues: CASSRSGAPAEAFF. CDR3 coding DNA: TGTGCCAGCAGCCGATCAGGGGCGCCCGCTGAAGCTTTCTTT.

This clonotype was counted many times. V gene TRBV12-3 or TRBV12-4 combines with J gene TRBJ2-1, with a tentative D call TRBD1 (5 bases). The length of the CDR3 is 15 residues. V lost 3 bases and J 5 bases, leaving 14 bases between the germline ends. The CDR3 reads CASSLTPGMNNEQFF. The CDR3 DNA is TGTGCCAGCAGTTTGACCCCAGGGATGAACAATGAGCAGTTCTTC.

There are many counts of this clonotype. The rearrangement uses TRBV10-3 and TRBJ2-7, with D hard to call. V was trimmed by 1 base and J by 5 bases, leaving 6 bases between them. This CDR3 comprises 12 residues. The germline V gene has CDR1 ENHRY and CDR2 SYGVKD. CDR3 residues: CAISELQNEQYF. CDR3 DNA sequence: TGTGCCATCAGTGAGTTACAGAACGAGCAGTACTTC.

At least ten counts were recorded for this clonotype. The chain combines TRBV5-1 with TRBJ2-1; perhaps TRBD2 as D (5 bases). V was cut by 0 bases and J by 3 bases, with 13 bases left in between. Germline values: CDR1 SGHRS, CDR2 YFSETQ. The CDR3 covers 16 residues. In DNA form, the CDR3 reads TGCGCCAGCAGCTTGGTGTATGGCGGGTACTACAATGAGCAGTTCTTC. It encodes CASSLVYGGYYNEQFF.

In this sample, this clonotype turned up many times. This chain connects TRBV11-1 to TRBJ1-5, with 8 positions matching TRBD1. V shed 1 base and J 1 base; nucleotides not matched to a gene: 15. The CDR3 consists of 20 residues. Germline V CDR1 and CDR2: SGHAT, FQDESV (reference sequence). In DNA, the CDR3 is TGTGCCAGCAGCTTAGACCTGTTTGAGACAGGGGTATGGAGCAATCAGCCCCAGCATTTT. As protein: CASSLDLFETGVWSNQPQHF.

This clonotype ranks as medium-sized. The chain's CDR3 is CASSLNQGRISYEQYF. The CDR3 region has the DNA TGTGCCAGCAGCTTAAACCAGGGTCGGATCTCCTACGAGCAGTACTTC. V gene TRBV7-6 combines with J gene TRBJ2-7; a possible D gene is TRBD1 (5 bases). Germline CDR1 SGHVS, CDR2 FNYEAQ. This CDR3 region has 16 residues. With 2 bases removed from V and 0 bases from J, the gap between germline ends came to 14 bases.

At least ten counts were recorded for this clonotype. V gene TRBV12-3 or TRBV12-4 combines with J gene TRBJ2-1, with 8 bases lining up with TRBD2. This CDR3 has 16 residues. Germline trimming cut 6 bases from V and 5 bases from J; bases unmatched to any gene: 12. For the CDR3, the DNA is TGTGCCAGCAGATCCACCCCCGGCGGGGGGAACAATGAGCAGTTCTTC. Its protein is CASRSTPGGGNNEQFF.

This clonotype showed up many times. The junction departs from germline at one end; a sequencing error may be responsible. The rearrangement joins TRBV20-1 to TRBJ1-1, with unresolved D. The CDR3 is 8 amino acids. In germline, CDR1 is DFQATT, CDR2 SNEGSKA (reference sequence). CDR3 sequence (DNA): TGCAGTGCTAGAGGCGTTATCTTT. This encodes CSARGVIF.